The 32 T cell receptor beta chains reported below all come from one sample, sequenced in a study of T cell responses to AZD1222 COVID-19 vaccine. TCRdb's table, derived via immunoSEQ multiplex PCR, lists solely in-frame clones and lacks some. The data contain some 120,000 clones, 75% to 90% of them singletons. Here the sequenced sample was peripheral blood, taken on day 0 of AZD1222 vaccination. Receptors were obtained from an adult in good health.

This clone was picked up one time. This chain uses TRBV5-1 with TRBJ2-7; TRBD1 or TRBD2 may be the D gene (5 bases each). The germline CDR1 and CDR2 sequences are SGHRS and YFSETQ. The CDR3 has 14 amino acids. Trimming stripped 1 base from V and 0 bases from J, with 8 bases between. Here the CDR3 reads CASSLSGPSYEQYF. Here the CDR3 DNA reads TGCGCCAGCAGCTTGTCGGGGCCCTCCTACGAGCAGTACTTC.

The rearrangement joins TRBV27 to TRBJ2-7; D is unclear. The CDR3 consists of 13 residues. Trimming removed 2 bases at V and 6 bases at J, with 11 bases between. In germline, CDR1 is MNHEY, CDR2 SMNVEV (reference sequence). CDR3: CASSLGEVGEQYF. For the CDR3, the DNA is TGTGCCAGCAGTTTAGGGGAAGTCGGCGAGCAGTACTTC.

In this sample, this clone turned up once. The genes are TRBV3-1 (or the pseudogene TRBV3-2) and TRBJ2-2; D is perhaps TRBD2 (7 bases). Germline V gives CDR1 LGHDT, CDR2 YNNKEL (reference sequence). The CDR3 totals 16 residues. The V end was cut by 4 bases, the J end by 4 bases, with 16 bases between. The DNA for the CDR3 is TGTGCCAGCAGCCCCACGGGGGGCCGAGGCACCGGGGAGCTGTTTTTT. It is translated as CASSPTGGRGTGELFF.

The chain uses TRBV7-2 and TRBJ2-2; no definite D call. The length of the CDR3 is 17 residues. Trimming removed 5 bases from V and 0 bases from J, with 16 bases in between. Germline assignment: CDR1 SGHTA and CDR2 FQGNSA. The CDR3 nucleotides are TGTGCCAGCAGCAGGAAGGTCCCACCACCGAACACCGGGGAGCTGTTTTTT. Protein: CASSRKVPPPNTGELFF.

The chain recombines TRBV21-1 with TRBJ1-4; TRBD1 is taken as the D call from the table, unchecked against the DNA. TRBV21-1 represents a pseudogene. The CDR3 has 14 amino acids. The CDR3 nucleotides read TGTGCCAGCAGCCCGGACAGGGGGAATGAAAAACTGTTTTTT. It codes for CASSPDRGNEKLFF.

This chain uses TRBV10-3 with TRBJ2-3, with 10 bases aligning to TRBD2. The CDR3 covers 14 residues. The germline CDR1 and CDR2 sequences are ENHRY and SYGVKD. V lost 8 bases, J lost 6 bases, and 8 bases stayed unmatched. CDR3 DNA sequence: TGTGCCATCGATCTAGCGGGGGATCCGGATACGCAGTATTTT. This sequence encodes CAIDLAGDPDTQYF.

This rearrangement joins TRBV7-3 to TRBJ2-5, with unresolved D. This CDR3 has 13 amino acids. CDR1 and CDR2 (germline): SGHTA, FQGTGA. Trimming shortened V by 2 bases and J by 7 bases, and 11 bases separated the two germline ends. This CDR3 reads CASSLDLDGTQYF. The CDR3 coding sequence is TGTGCCAGCAGCTTAGATTTAGACGGGACCCAGTACTTC. Full variable domain (missing parts from reference TRBV7-3 and TRBJ2-5): GAGVSQTPSNKVTEKGKYVELRCDPISGHTALYWYRQSLGQGPEFLIYFQGTGAADDSGLPNDRFFAVRPEGSVSTLKIQRTERGDSAVYLCASSLDLDGTQYFGPGTRLLVL.

J is TRBJ2-1 and V is TRBV28; 10 nucleotides align to TRBD2. This CDR3 is built from 13 residues. The junction had 8 bases not matched to a gene; V was cut back by 11 bases and J by 7 bases. CDR1 and CDR2 (germline): MDHEN, SYDVKM. CDR3 DNA sequence: TGTGCCGCCAGCGGGGGGGCCAGGAATGAGCAGTTCTTC. Translation: CAASGGARNEQFF.

The V gene is TRBV4-2, the J gene TRBJ1-6; 7 bases agree with TRBD1. This CDR3 has 16 residues. The trim removed 1 base at V and 2 bases at J, leaving 2 bases unmatched. Germline V gene sequence: CDR1 LGHNA, CDR2 YNFKEQ. For the CDR3, the DNA is TGTGCCAGCAGCCAAGTAGGGGGCCCCTATAATTCACCCCTCCACTTT. It yields the protein CASSQVGGPYNSPLHF.

The CDR3 sequence: CASSYSLGSGNTIYF. The CDR3, as DNA: TGTGCCAGCAGTTACTCACTAGGATCTGGAAACACCATATATTTT. The chain carries TRBV6-5 and TRBJ1-3; D is uncertain. Trimming removed 0 bases at V and 1 base at J, with 7 bases between. This CDR3 spans 15 amino acids. The germline V gene has CDR1 MNHEY and CDR2 SVGAGI.

The CDR3 coding sequence is TGTGCCAGCAGCATCGGACAGGGCCTCTATGGCTACACCTTC. Its protein is CASSIGQGLYGYTF. This chain connects TRBV9 to TRBJ1-2, with 8 bases identical to TRBD1. This CDR3 is 14 amino acids long. The germline CDR1 and CDR2 sequences are SGDLS and YYNGEE. After removal of 4 bases from V and 4 bases from J, the junction contained 6 bases not matched to a gene.

The J gene is TRBJ1-2, the V gene TRBV30; a possible D gene is TRBD1 (6 bases). The CDR3 totals 13 residues. V gave up 2 bases and J gave up 5 bases, with 12 bases separating them. Germline V gene sequence: CDR1 GTSNPN, CDR2 SVGIG (reference sequence). CDR3 bases: TGTGCCTGGAGTCCGGACAGCTTTTATGGCTACACCTTC. Encoded protein: CAWSPDSFYGYTF.

J is TRBJ2-3 and V is TRBV5-6; TRBD2 matches at 12 bases. V gave up 4 bases and J gave up 6 bases; unmatched junction bases: 9. CDR1 is SGHDT and CDR2 is YYEEEE in the germline V gene. There are 16 residues in the CDR3. CDR3 loop: CASSPWLAGGPDTQYF. CDR3 bases: TGTGCCAGCAGCCCGTGGCTAGCGGGGGGGCCTGATACGCAGTATTTT.

The CDR3 DNA reads as TGTGCCAGCAGTTTTGGCAGGAACACTGAAGCTTTCTTT. It codes for CASSFGRNTEAFF. This chain uses TRBV6-4 with TRBJ1-1, with D hard to call. Trimming removed 5 bases at V and 1 base at J, with 8 bases between. Per the germline V gene, CDR1 is MRHNA and CDR2 is SNTAGT. The CDR3 spans 13 residues.

The chain carries TRBV9 and TRBJ2-2; 7 bases are shared with TRBD2. CDR1 is SGDLS, CDR2 YYNGEE, per germline. V shed 0 bases, J shed 3 bases, and the junction held 5 bases outside the gene matches. The CDR3 loop spans 16 amino acids. CDR3 bases: TGTGCCAGCAGCGTAGGGGGTAGCGGGTACACCGGGGAGCTGTTTTTT. Translation: CASSVGGSGYTGELFF.

The chain recombines TRBV5-1 with TRBJ2-7; the match to TRBD1 covers 8 bases. CDR3 length equals 15 residues. V dropped 4 bases and J dropped 6; count of bases not matched to a gene: 12. Looked up from germline, CDR1 is SGHRS and CDR2 is YFSETQ. The CDR3 region is CASSPLTLGQGEQYF. As DNA, the CDR3 is TGCGCCAGCAGCCCACTTACCTTAGGACAGGGCGAGCAGTACTTC.

This clone was observed a handful of times. This chain's CDR3 is CASSLGQSSYEQYF. The DNA for the CDR3 is TGTGCCAGCAGCTTGGGACAGAGCTCCTACGAGCAGTACTTC. The chain has TRBV13 and TRBJ2-7; TRBD1 agrees at 7 bases. Losses at the gene ends were 3 bases for V and 0 bases for J; bases not matched to a gene: 2. The CDR3 is 14 residues long. Germline-derived CDR1 and CDR2 are PRHDT and FYEKMQ (reference sequence).

V gene TRBV5-1 combines with J gene TRBJ1-1, with 9 positions matching TRBD1. The CDR3 runs to 14 residues. V lost 4 bases, J lost 5 bases, and 6 bases stayed unmatched. Germline V gene data show CDR1 as SGHRS and CDR2 as YFSETQ. The CDR3 is CASSLRTGDTEAFF. The DNA of the CDR3 is TGCGCCAGCAGCCTCAGGACAGGGGATACTGAAGCTTTCTTT.

The J gene is TRBJ1-2, the V gene TRBV19; perhaps TRBD1 as D (6 bases). Trimming took 6 bases from V and 4 from J, leaving 9 bases between them. The germline V gene has CDR1 LNHDA and CDR2 SQIVND (reference sequence). This CDR3 has 12 amino acids. The CDR3 loop reads CASRKGGYGYTF. The DNA of the CDR3 is TGTGCCAGTAGAAAAGGGGGCTATGGCTACACCTTC.

The gene calls are TRBV30 and TRBJ2-1; D uncertain. The CDR3 covers 11 residues. CDR1 is GTSNPN, CDR2 SVGIG, per germline (reference sequence). Trimming pared 1 base from V and 5 bases from J, leaving 3 bases between. This CDR3 is CAWSGDNEQFF. The DNA of the CDR3 is TGTGCCTGGAGTGGGGACAATGAGCAGTTCTTC.

The rearrangement uses TRBV24-1 and TRBJ1-2; D remains ambiguous. Germline lookup yields CDR1 KGHDR and CDR2 SFDVKD. Trimming took 3 bases from V and 0 from J, leaving 4 bases between them. This CDR3 has 13 amino acids. The CDR3: CATSDPPNYGYTF. The DNA for the CDR3 is TGTGCCACCAGTGATCCACCTAACTATGGCTACACCTTC.

V and J are TRBV28 and TRBJ1-2, with 10 bases aligning to TRBD1. J was trimmed by 6 bases and V by 7 bases; bases with no gene match: 11. The CDR3 length is 15 residues. CDR1 is MDHEN and CDR2 is SYDVKM in the germline V gene. CDR3 DNA sequence: TGTGCCAGCAATAACGCGGGACAGGGGCTCGATGGCTACACCTTC. Its protein is CASNNAGQGLDGYTF.

This clone was detected a few times. This chain connects TRBV6-5 to TRBJ1-4, with unresolved D. V was shortened by 0 bases and J by 0 bases, with 8 bases between the two germline ends. CDR1 is MNHEY, CDR2 SVGAGI, per germline. The length of the CDR3 is 16 residues. Here the CDR3 reads CASSYSRPATNEKLFF. The CDR3 nucleotides are TGTGCCAGCAGTTACTCGAGGCCCGCAACTAATGAAAAACTGTTTTTT.

This chain links TRBV6-5 with TRBJ1-5; D is possibly TRBD1 (6 bases). This CDR3 comprises 15 residues. Trimming pared 8 bases from V and 7 bases from J, leaving 21 bases between. Germline CDR1 MNHEY, CDR2 SVGAGI. The CDR3: CASRPRGGRGQPQHF. The CDR3 DNA sequence: TGTGCCAGCCGCCCCAGAGGGGGACGGGGGCAGCCCCAGCATTTT.

The chain couples TRBV6-1 to TRBJ2-7; 8 bases line up with TRBD1. Looked up from germline, CDR1 is MNHNS and CDR2 is SASEGT. The CDR3 is 16 amino acids. Unmatched junction bases numbered 9, after V lost 1 base and J lost 4 bases. CDR3 sequence: CASSEGAVGQGYEQYF. Written as DNA, the CDR3 is TGTGCCAGCAGTGAAGGGGCTGTAGGACAGGGATACGAGCAGTACTTC.

The chain has TRBV5-6 and TRBJ1-2; perhaps TRBD1 as D (6 bases). Trimming pared 1 base from V and 4 bases from J, leaving 8 bases between. The CDR3 runs to 13 residues. From germline, CDR1 is SGHDT and CDR2 YYEEEE. This CDR3 is CASSLTGLYGYTF. CDR3 DNA: TGTGCCAGCAGCTTGACAGGGCTCTATGGCTACACCTTC.

This chain joins TRBV19 and TRBJ1-4; D not certain. Germline V gene sequence: CDR1 LNHDA, CDR2 SQIVND (reference sequence). Trimming pared 4 bases from V and 0 bases from J, leaving 9 bases between. The CDR3 is 15 residues long. The CDR3 reads CASSRRRSTNEKLFF. The CDR3 region has the DNA TGTGCCAGTAGTAGACGACGGTCAACTAATGAAAAACTGTTTTTT.

The chain combines TRBV7-2 with TRBJ1-2; D call uncertain. Germline CDR1 is SGHTA and CDR2 is FQGNSA. V lost 4 bases, J lost 1 base, and 10 bases lay in between. The CDR3 runs 14 residues. This CDR3 is CASSSGIHNYGYTF. In DNA form, the CDR3 reads TGTGCCAGCAGCTCCGGAATCCATAACTATGGCTACACCTTC.

The genes are TRBV5-1 and TRBJ2-2; TRBD1 aligns across 8 bases. The junction had 5 bases not matched to a gene; V was cut back by 3 bases and J by 4 bases. The CDR3 spans 15 residues. The V gene's germline CDR1 is SGHRS and CDR2 YFSETQ. The CDR3 spells CASSWTGFGTGELFF. DNA for the CDR3: TGCGCCAGCAGCTGGACAGGGTTCGGCACCGGGGAGCTGTTTTTT.

The gene calls are TRBV27 and TRBJ1-1, with D tentatively TRBD1 (5 bases). The CDR3 covers 15 residues. V lost 5 bases and J 4 bases, leaving 17 bases between the germline ends. In germline, CDR1 is MNHEY, CDR2 SMNVEV (reference sequence). Here the CDR3 DNA reads TGTGCCAGCAGTATTACTTGGGGGACGGTCACTGAAGCTTTCTTT. The encoded protein is CASSITWGTVTEAFF.

The rearrangement uses TRBV7-9 and TRBJ1-1; D is possibly TRBD1 (6 bases). V lost 4 bases and J lost 1, with 10 bases in between. The germline gives CDR1 SEHNR, CDR2 FQNEAQ (reference sequence). The CDR3 length is 14 residues. In DNA, the CDR3 is TGTGCCAGCAGCTCCCAGGGGACGAACACTGAAGCTTTCTTT. Amino acid sequence: CASSSQGTNTEAFF.

The genes are TRBV7-3 and TRBJ1-4; D is possibly TRBD1 (6 bases). CDR1 is SGHTA and CDR2 is FQGTGA in the germline V gene. CDR3 length: 13 residues. The V gene lost 4 bases and the J gene lost 5 bases, with 8 bases spanning the gap. CDR3 sequence reads: CASSWGPNEKLFF. The CDR3 nucleotides read TGTGCCAGCAGCTGGGGGCCGAATGAAAAACTGTTTTTT.